The 5 T cell receptor beta chains reported below all come from one sample, sequenced in a study of T cell responses to AZD1222 COVID-19 vaccine (dated by TCRdb to about 2021). The library was made by the immunoSEQ multiplex PCR assay. Held by TCRdb, this immuneACCESS table contains in-frame sequences only and omits some clones. Under half of the omission traces to an unresolved V gene where checked; the cause of the rest is unknown. This sample holds around 140,000 clones; about nine tenths were observed only once. The top ten clones comprise roughly 2% of the sample. The time point label on this specimen signifies: about 28 days (+/-7) after the second vaccine dose. This material consisted of peripheral blood, taken 28 days after the second AZD1222 dose. All receptors come from an adult who received the AZD1222 COVID-19 vaccine.

The V call is TRBV7-2, the J call TRBJ2-4; a possible D gene is TRBD1 (5 bases). Trimming stripped 1 base from V and 6 bases from J, with 10 bases between. The CDR3 contains 14 residues. Germline CDR1 SGHTA, CDR2 FQGNSA. The CDR3 here is CASSLDEGVNIQYF. The CDR3 nucleotides are TGTGCCAGCAGCTTAGATGAAGGGGTAAACATTCAGTACTTC.

The rearrangement uses TRBV18 and TRBJ1-1; maybe TRBD1 (5 bases). The CDR3 contains 14 residues. V lost 6 bases, J lost 3 bases, and 14 bases lay in between. CDR1 is KGHSH and CDR2 is LQKENI in the germline V gene. DNA for the CDR3: TGTGCCAGCTCCCCTCCTTCCAGGGACACTGAAGCTTTCTTT. As protein: CASSPPSRDTEAFF.

The chain employs TRBV5-1 and TRBJ1-4; no firm D call. Trimming took off 6 bases at V and 2 bases at J, with 11 bases between the two ends. Germline V gene data show CDR1 as SGHRS and CDR2 as YFSETQ. This CDR3 region has 14 residues. CDR3 nucleotides: TGCGCCAGCACCCTGGGCGGCACTAATGAAAAACTGTTTTTT. Amino acid sequence: CASTLGGTNEKLFF. Supplemented by reference TRBV5-1 and TRBJ1-4, the full variable domain reads KAGVTQTPRYLIKTRGQQVTLSCSPISGHRSVSWYQQTPGQGLQFLFEYFSETQRNKGNFPGRFSGRQFSNSRSEMNVSTLELGDSALYLCASTLGGTNEKLFFGSGTQLSVL.

The chain has TRBV6-2 or TRBV6-3 and TRBJ1-5; D perhaps matches TRBD1 (5 bases). The V gene lost 2 bases and the J gene lost 5 bases, with 10 bases spanning the gap. Per germline, CDR1 MNHEY and CDR2 SVGEGT. This CDR3 is 14 amino acids long. This chain's CDR3 is CASSYGRADQPQHF. The CDR3 DNA reads as TGTGCCAGCAGTTACGGCAGGGCCGATCAGCCCCAGCATTTT.

The J gene is TRBJ1-6, the V gene TRBV9; 7 nucleotides line up with TRBD1. Germline V gene lookup returns CDR1 SGDLS and CDR2 YYNGEE. The trim removed 3 bases at V and 8 bases at J, leaving 8 bases unmatched. The CDR3 extends over 15 amino acids. The CDR3 protein is CASSGQGFTDSPLHF. The CDR3 bases are TGTGCCAGCAGCGGACAGGGATTCACGGATTCACCCCTCCACTTT.